The 27 T cell receptor beta chains below were found in one sample sequenced in a study of blood T cells in healthy people across ages. PCR was performed a second time for about 6 to 12 cycles using a sample-barcoded 5' primer and a J-beta primer mix. TCRdb analysed the 5' RACE reads with MiXCR anew, one entry per CDR3 protein. The sample has 1,500,000 or so distinct CDR3 sequences, approximately 43% seen once; the top ten hold under 5%. The sequenced sample consisted of blood. The source of these receptors is a woman in her late teens or twenties in good health.

This clonotype was recorded a few times. The rearrangement joins TRBV15 to TRBJ1-6; D is unresolved. The CDR3 runs 16 residues. Germline loops: CDR1 LNHNV, CDR2 YYDKDF (reference sequence). The V gene lost 0 bases and the J gene lost 0 bases, with 6 bases spanning the gap. CDR3 bases: TGTGCCACCAGCAGAGAACGGAGCTCCTATAATTCACCCCTCCACTTT. It codes for CATSRERSSYNSPLHF.

The gene calls are TRBV20-1 and TRBJ2-5; 10 positions match TRBD2. The CDR3 loop spans 16 amino acids. Germline V CDR1 and CDR2: DFQATT, SNEGSKA (reference sequence). Losses at the gene ends were 5 bases for V and 2 bases for J; bases not matched to a gene: 11. CDR3 sequence (DNA): TGCAGTGCTCGAAAGCCGGGACTAGCGCAACAAGAGACCCAGTACTTC. Protein: CSARKPGLAQQETQYF.

The sample holds a few counts of this clonotype. The chain employs TRBV7-3 and TRBJ2-3; no firm D call. V shed 3 bases and J shed 2 bases, with 12 bases lying between them. Germline V CDR1 and CDR2: SGHTA, FQGTGA. The CDR3 has 15 amino acids. The CDR3 nucleotides are TGTGCCAGCAGCTTCTCTAGTCTCTCCACAGATACGCAGTATTTT. Protein sequence: CASSFSSLSTDTQYF. Filled out from reference TRBV7-3 and TRBJ2-3, the complete variable domain reads GAGVSQTPSNKVTEKGKYVELRCDPISGHTALYWYRQSLGQGPEFLIYFQGTGAADDSGLPNDRFFAVRPEGSVSTLKIQRTERGDSAVYLCASSFSSLSTDTQYFGPGTRLTVL.

The chain uses TRBV6-5 and TRBJ2-7, with D perhaps TRBD1 (6 bases). Trimming left V 6 bases short and J 3 bases short, with 15 bases between. The germline CDR1 and CDR2 sequences are MNHEY and SVGAGI. The CDR3 loop spans 14 amino acids. CDR3 loop: CASRGTDSFYEQYF. In nucleotides, the CDR3 is TGTGCCAGCAGGGGAACGGACAGTTTCTACGAGCAGTACTTC.

This sequence joins TRBV20-1 and TRBJ2-5; 9 bases line up with TRBD2. The closer fit of TRBJ2-7 to the DNA end suggests the J call may be wrong. CDR3 length: 14 residues. The V gene's germline CDR1 is DFQATT and CDR2 SNEGSKA (reference sequence). In DNA form, the CDR3 reads TGCAGTGCTAGACGGCGGGAGGGCCGGTACGAGCAGTACTTC. Protein product: CSARRREGRYEQYF.

The chain joins TRBV20-1 to TRBJ1-5; D remains unclear. V lost 2 bases to trimming and J lost 2 bases, with 7 bases between them. CDR1 DFQATT and CDR2 SNEGSKA come from the germline V gene (reference sequence). The CDR3 sequence is 13 residues long. CDR3 coding DNA: TGCAGTGCTAGACCTTTTGGCAATCAGCCCCAGCATTTT. It codes for CSARPFGNQPQHF.

In its sample, this clonotype was seen a few times. The chain combines TRBV28 with TRBJ2-6; D is undetermined. The CDR3 runs to 11 residues. The germline V gene encodes CDR1 MDHEN and CDR2 SYDVKM. The CDR3: CGCSGANVLTF. For the CDR3, the DNA is TGTGGTTGCTCTGGGGCCAACGTCCTGACTTTC.

The V gene is TRBV12-5, the J gene TRBJ2-1; a weak D match, TRBD2 (5 bases). The DNA matches TRBJ2-7 better at its end, which makes the J call doubtful. This CDR3 region has 15 residues. Germline CDR1 and CDR2: LGHNT and FRNRAP. Written as DNA, the CDR3 is TGTGCTAGTGGTTTGCCGGGGAGCTCCTACAATGAGCAGTACTTC. As protein: CASGLPGSSYNEQYF.

V is TRBV20-1 and J is TRBJ2-1; D unclear. The germline gives CDR1 DFQATT, CDR2 SNEGSKA (reference sequence). The CDR3 is 14 residues long. V lost 4 bases, J lost 0 bases, and 10 bases lay in between. CDR3 loop: CSATDLASYNEQFF. The CDR3 DNA reads as TGCAGTGCTACCGACCTGGCCTCCTACAATGAGCAGTTCTTC.

The chain uses TRBV2 and TRBJ1-5, with D unresolved. This CDR3 comprises 14 residues. CDR1 is SNHLY, CDR2 FYNNEI, per germline. V lost 2 bases and J lost 4, with 9 bases in between. The CDR3 reads CASSESTINQPQHF. For the CDR3, the DNA is TGTGCCAGCAGTGAATCGACAATTAATCAGCCCCAGCATTTT.

This clonotype was detected a few times. The rearrangement uses TRBV28 and TRBJ2-3; D is perhaps TRBD1 or TRBD2 (5 bases each). V was clipped by 1 base and J by 2 bases, with 13 bases between them. In germline, CDR1 is MDHEN, CDR2 SYDVKM. The CDR3 runs 16 residues. CDR3 bases: TGTGCCAGCAGTTTATATGCAGGGAGTTACACAGATACGCAGTATTTT. Translated: CASSLYAGSYTDTQYF.

This clonotype was counted a single time. This may be a read error, as it is one base from a much larger clone. The gene calls are TRBV4-1 and TRBJ2-1, with 13 bases lining up with TRBD2. The J call may be faulty, since TRBJ2-7 better matches the DNA end. Germline V CDR1 and CDR2: MGHRA, YSYEKL. The CDR3 totals 17 residues. CDR3 protein: CASSLRLAGGSYNEQYF. DNA for the CDR3: TGCGCCAGCAGCTTAAGACTAGCGGGGGGCTCCTACAATGAGCAGTACTTC.

The CDR3: CSAITGEYNEQFF. The CDR3 coding sequence is TGCAGTGCTATAACGGGAGAGTACAATGAGCAGTTCTTC. The chain uses TRBV20-1 and TRBJ2-1; D might be TRBD2 (6 bases). Between the trimmed V and J ends, which lost 4 bases and 4 bases, there was a span of 11 bases. Germline-derived CDR1 and CDR2 are DFQATT and SNEGSKA (reference sequence). There are 13 residues in the CDR3.

This clonotype has a handful of counts. The rearrangement uses TRBV7-9 and TRBJ1-2; TRBD1 is a possible D gene (5 bases). The germline V gene encodes CDR1 SEHNR and CDR2 FQNEAQ (reference sequence). The CDR3 has 13 residues. Trimming took 4 bases from V and 8 from J, leaving 14 bases between them. CDR3 sequence: CASSSYRSGGYTF. In nucleotides, the CDR3 is TGTGCCAGCAGCTCTTACCGATCAGGGGGCTACACCTTC.

V gene TRBV12-3 or TRBV12-4 combines with J gene TRBJ1-1, with D unclear. V lost 3 bases and J lost 5, with 13 bases in between. The CDR3 runs 14 residues. CDR3 loop: CASSLGWALTEAFF. CDR3 DNA: TGTGCCAGCAGTTTGGGGTGGGCGCTGACTGAAGCTTTCTTT.

J is TRBJ1-2 and V is TRBV5-1; no clear D gene. The CDR3 contains 13 residues. CDR1 SGHRS and CDR2 YFSETQ come from the germline V gene. V shed 5 bases and J shed 2 bases, with 10 bases lying between them. In DNA, the CDR3 is TGCGCCAGCAGGGAAGGGAAAAACTATGGCTACACCTTC. Its protein product is CASREGKNYGYTF.

This clonotype came up a few times. The CDR3 reads CSADSTGDNYGYTF. DNA of the CDR3: TGCAGTGCTGACTCGACAGGGGATAACTATGGCTACACCTTC. The chain has TRBV20-1 and TRBJ1-2, with 8 nucleotides matching TRBD1. The CDR3 spans 14 residues. Germline V gene lookup returns CDR1 DFQATT and CDR2 SNEGSKA (reference sequence). V was pared by 5 bases and J by 1 base, with 6 bases of the junction left unmatched.

This clonotype was found a few times. The chain joins TRBV25-1 to TRBJ1-5, with D possibly matching TRBD1 (5 bases). The germline gives CDR1 MGHDK, CDR2 SYGVNS. The CDR3 covers 15 residues. Trimming shortened V by 3 bases and J by 0 bases, and 9 bases separated the two germline ends. The CDR3 sequence: CASSDGTHSNQPQHF. The DNA of the CDR3 is TGTGCCAGCAGTGACGGGACTCATAGCAATCAGCCCCAGCATTTT.

The table lists this clonotype with a few counts. The V and J genes are TRBV7-3 and TRBJ2-1; 13 bases line up with TRBD2. The CDR3 is 15 residues long. V was pared by 5 bases and J by 9 bases, with 7 bases of the junction left unmatched. Germline V CDR1 and CDR2: SGHTA, FQGTGA. CDR3 DNA sequence: TGTGCCAGCAGCCTAATCGGACTAGCGGGAGTTGAGCAGTTCTTC. The encoded protein is CASSLIGLAGVEQFF.

The V call is TRBV19, the J call TRBJ2-1; 14 nucleotides agree with TRBD2. The CDR3 is 20 residues long. V lost 2 bases to trimming and J lost 8 bases; unmatched junction nucleotides: 17. Per the germline V gene, CDR1 is LNHDA and CDR2 is SQIVND (reference sequence). This CDR3 reads CASSIMGRLAGGPRGHEQFF. CDR3 coding DNA: TGTGCCAGTAGTATAATGGGCAGACTAGCGGGGGGGCCAAGGGGTCATGAGCAGTTCTTC.

CDR3 protein: CASSQVLWPQSPYNEQYF. CDR3 sequence (DNA): TGCGCCAGCAGCCAAGTTCTGTGGCCCCAATCGCCCTACAATGAGCAGTACTTC. The rearrangement joins TRBV4-3 to TRBJ2-7; D uncertain. From germline, CDR1 is LGHNA and CDR2 YSLEER. Trimming removed 1 base at V and 7 bases at J, with 26 bases between. This CDR3 is built from 18 residues.

This clonotype was seen ten or more times. V and J are TRBV9 and TRBJ2-7, with TRBD2 identical over 8 bases. Germline-derived CDR1 and CDR2 are SGDLS and YYNGEE. With V trimmed by 2 bases and J by 1 base, 5 bases remained unmatched. The CDR3 is 15 residues long. CDR3 sequence reads: CASSVGLAGSYEQYF. The CDR3 nucleotides are TGTGCCAGCAGCGTCGGCCTAGCGGGTTCCTACGAGCAGTACTTC.

V usage is TRBV27 and J usage is TRBJ2-1; TRBD1 agrees at 10 bases. V shed 2 bases and J 2 bases; nucleotides not matched to a gene: 9. Germline lookup yields CDR1 MNHEY and CDR2 SMNVEV (reference sequence). This CDR3 is built from 18 residues. The CDR3 reads CASSLHPTGTGAYNEQFF. CDR3 sequence (DNA): TGTGCCAGCAGTTTACATCCTACCGGGACAGGGGCCTACAATGAGCAGTTCTTC.

This chain connects TRBV20-1 to TRBJ2-2, with D hard to call. Trimming shortened V by 5 bases and J by 4 bases, and 17 bases separated the two germline ends. The CDR3 totals 15 residues. CDR1 and CDR2 (germline): DFQATT, SNEGSKA (reference sequence). The CDR3 loop reads CSASTGPAGTGELFF. DNA of the CDR3: TGCAGTGCTTCAACTGGACCAGCCGGCACCGGGGAGCTGTTTTTT.

This clonotype occurred a few times. The chain is built from TRBV5-1 and TRBJ2-7; 7 positions match TRBD1. CDR1 and CDR2 (germline): SGHRS, YFSETQ. The CDR3 spans 14 residues. V shed 2 bases and J 2 bases; nucleotides not matched to a gene: 4. The CDR3 DNA is TGCGCCAGCAGCTTTACAGGGGACCCCTACGAGCAGTACTTC. Protein sequence: CASSFTGDPYEQYF.

The CDR3 region has the DNA TGTGCCAGCAGCTTAAGGGGGACTAGCGCTCCCAATGAGCAGTTCTTC. Its translation: CASSLRGTSAPNEQFF. The V call is TRBV7-3, the J call TRBJ2-1; 10 bases align to TRBD2. CDR3 length: 16 amino acids. With 1 base clipped from V and 6 bases from J, the junction kept 6 bases outside the gene matches. From germline, CDR1 is SGHTA and CDR2 FQGTGA.

This chain joins TRBV30 and TRBJ2-5; the match to TRBD1 covers 7 bases. Unmatched junction bases numbered 17, after V lost 5 bases and J lost 11 bases. Germline lookup yields CDR1 GTSNPN and CDR2 SVGIG (reference sequence). The CDR3 is 14 residues long. CDR3 nucleotides: TGTGCCTGGGGGGACAGAGGACTCTACAATGAGCAGTACTTC. Its translation is CAWGDRGLYNEQYF.